These 24 T cell receptor beta chains originate from one sample sequenced in a study of T cells after yellow fever vaccination. One entry per CDR3 protein, called by TCRdb with MiXCR from the 5' RACE reads. The profile shows fewer than 450,000 distinct CDR3 sequences, approximately 10% of them singletons. The sequences come from PBMCs, collected on the day of the first yellow fever vaccination. The source of these receptors is a young man who received the YFV17D yellow fever vaccine.

This clonotype has more than one count but fewer than ten. In DNA, the CDR3 is TGTGCCAGCAGCTCGGGGCGGGCGGCCCTTAGTGCTGAGCAGTTCTTC. This codes for CASSSGRAALSAEQFF. The chain combines TRBV5-4 with TRBJ2-1; tentatively, D is TRBD1 or TRBD2 (5 bases each). The CDR3 has 16 residues. Germline CDR1 is SGHNT and CDR2 is YYREEE (reference sequence). The V and J ends lost 3 bases and 9 bases respectively, with 22 bases between them.

This chain uses TRBV7-9 with TRBJ2-5, with a possible D match to TRBD2 (5 bases). The CDR3 totals 13 residues. The V end was cut by 3 bases, the J end by 5 bases, with 10 bases between. Germline V gene sequence: CDR1 SEHNR, CDR2 FQNEAQ (reference sequence). The CDR3 sequence: CASSFNKRETQYF. In DNA form, the CDR3 reads TGTGCCAGCAGCTTCAATAAGCGGGAGACCCAGTACTTC.

This clonotype came up a few times. This chain uses TRBV20-1 with TRBJ1-4; D is possibly TRBD1 (6 bases). V lost 4 bases to trimming and J lost 4 bases, with 10 bases between them. This CDR3 is built from 13 residues. CDR1 DFQATT and CDR2 SNEGSKA come from the germline V gene (reference sequence). The CDR3 reads CSANGGFNEKLFF. In nucleotides, the CDR3 is TGCAGTGCTAATGGGGGCTTTAATGAAAAACTGTTTTTT.

This clonotype was picked up a small number of times. The V call is TRBV27, the J call TRBJ1-6; maybe TRBD1 (5 bases). Per the germline V gene, CDR1 is MNHEY and CDR2 is SMNVEV (reference sequence). There are 12 residues in the CDR3. Trimming shortened V by 0 bases and J by 14 bases, and 8 bases separated the two germline ends. The CDR3 DNA follows: TGTGCCAGCAGTTTATCCGGGGGATCCCTCCACTTT. Protein: CASSLSGGSLHF.

The chain employs TRBV6-2 or TRBV6-3 and TRBJ2-7; D unresolved. CDR1 is MNHEY and CDR2 is SVGEGT in the germline V gene. V was clipped by 2 bases and J by 2 bases, with 13 bases between them. The CDR3 extends over 15 amino acids. Written as DNA, the CDR3 is TGTGCCAGCAGTTACCATGAGACATCTCCCTACGAGCAGTACGTC. This translates into CASSYHETSPYEQYV.

A few counts support this clonotype. The rearrangement joins TRBV12-3 or TRBV12-4 to TRBJ1-1; D is ambiguous. This CDR3 is 13 amino acids long. V was pared by 7 bases and J by 7 bases, with 16 bases between. CDR3 in DNA: TGTGCCAGCACCCCCGCACCCAGGATTGAAGCTTTCTTT. Its translation is CASTPAPRIEAFF.

The gene calls are TRBV10-3 and TRBJ2-7; no definite D call. Trimming stripped 2 bases from V and 5 bases from J, with 10 bases between. CDR3 size: 13 residues. Germline CDR1 reads ENHRY; CDR2 reads SYGVKD. The CDR3 region is CAISEVRTHEQYF. CDR3 in DNA: TGTGCCATCAGTGAGGTCAGGACCCACGAGCAGTACTTC.

V gene TRBV7-2 combines with J gene TRBJ2-3; 11 bases agree with TRBD2. The CDR3 is 16 amino acids. CDR1 is SGHTA and CDR2 is FQGNSA in the germline V gene. V was pared by 8 bases and J by 2 bases, with 9 bases of the junction left unmatched. CDR3 DNA sequence: TGTGCCAGCTGCCGCACTAGCGGGGGTAACACAGATACGCAGTATTTT. Encoded protein: CASCRTSGGNTDTQYF.

This clonotype showed up many times. V usage is TRBV20-1 and J usage is TRBJ1-5; no definite D call. Germline CDR1 is DFQATT and CDR2 is SNEGSKA (reference sequence). The CDR3 runs 13 residues. Deletions cut 7 bases from V and 0 bases from J, with 10 bases between. This CDR3 reads CSVARGSNQPQHF. The DNA of the CDR3 is TGCAGTGTAGCTCGGGGTAGCAATCAGCCCCAGCATTTT.

This clonotype was counted a few times. This chain's CDR3 is CASSTRSVTDTQYF. In nucleotides, the CDR3 is TGTGCCAGCAGCACCCGGTCGGTGACAGATACGCAGTATTTT. The gene calls are TRBV5-6 and TRBJ2-3; no reliable D call. V dropped 4 bases and J dropped 3 bases, with 12 bases sitting between them. The CDR3 spans 14 residues. Per germline, CDR1 SGHDT and CDR2 YYEEEE.

The rearrangement joins TRBV7-9 to TRBJ2-3, with 13 bases aligning to TRBD2. CDR1 is SEHNR and CDR2 is FQNEAQ in the germline V gene (reference sequence). Trimming at V came to 5 bases and at J to 0 bases, leaving 5 bases not matched to a gene. The CDR3 is 17 amino acids. CDR3 bases: TGTGCCAGCAGCACACCGGGACTAGCGGGGAGCACAGATACGCAGTATTTT. It encodes CASSTPGLAGSTDTQYF.

This clonotype was detected many times. This sequence joins TRBV7-3 and TRBJ2-1, with D perhaps TRBD2 (6 bases). CDR1 SGHTA and CDR2 FQGTGA come from the germline V gene. There are 12 residues in the CDR3. The V gene lost 5 bases and the J gene lost 9 bases, with 11 bases spanning the gap. The CDR3 coding sequence is TGTGCCAGCAGCCGGATGGGGGGTGAGCAGTTCTTC. Protein: CASSRMGGEQFF. Full variable domain (missing parts from reference TRBV7-3 and TRBJ2-1): GAGVSQTPSNKVTEKGKYVELRCDPISGHTALYWYRQSLGQGPEFLIYFQGTGAADDSGLPNDRFFAVRPEGSVSTLKIQRTERGDSAVYLCASSRMGGEQFFGPGTRLTVL.

V usage is TRBV29-1 and J usage is TRBJ2-1; D might be TRBD2 (6 bases). V was pared by 1 base and J by 0 bases, with 19 bases between. This CDR3 spans 18 amino acids. In germline, CDR1 is SQVTM, CDR2 ANQGSEA. The CDR3 DNA reads TGCAGCGTTGAAGCGGGGTTGGGTAGCGGTGGCTCCTACAATGAGCAGTTCTTC. This encodes CSVEAGLGSGGSYNEQFF.

This chain connects TRBV7-9 to TRBJ2-2; unclear D gene. This CDR3 region has 12 residues. The V and J ends lost 8 bases and 1 base respectively, with 5 bases between them. CDR1 and CDR2 from the germline V gene are SEHNR and FQNEAQ (reference sequence). The CDR3 loop is CASGVNTGELFF. For the CDR3, the DNA is TGTGCCAGCGGGGTGAACACCGGGGAGCTGTTTTTT.

The chain carries TRBV6-1 and TRBJ1-6, with TRBD1 as a possible D gene (5 bases). Germline CDR1 is MNHNS and CDR2 is SASEGT. The CDR3 loop spans 16 amino acids. V was cut by 0 bases and J by 8 bases, with 14 bases left in between. The CDR3 DNA sequence: TGTGCCAGCAGTGAAGCAAAGACAGTCAGGGATTCACCCCTCCACTTT. It codes for CASSEAKTVRDSPLHF.

This sequence joins TRBV10-3 and TRBJ2-5; D possibly corresponds to TRBD2 (6 bases). Deletions cut 6 bases from V and 0 bases from J, with 11 bases between. CDR1 ENHRY and CDR2 SYGVKD come from the germline V gene. This CDR3 comprises 14 residues. CDR3 amino acids: CAIRERLDQETQYF. In DNA form, the CDR3 reads TGTGCCATCAGAGAGAGACTAGACCAAGAGACCCAGTACTTC.

This chain joins TRBV4-1 and TRBJ2-1; D unclear. The CDR3 sequence is 13 residues long. Trimming stripped 1 base from V and 5 bases from J, with 6 bases between. The germline V gene encodes CDR1 MGHRA and CDR2 YSYEKL. CDR3 bases: TGCGCCAGCAGCCAAGCTATGAACAATGAGCAGTTCTTC. Translated, it gives CASSQAMNNEQFF.

Only a few counts were recorded for this clonotype. J is TRBJ2-7 and V is TRBV2; D unresolved. There are 12 residues in the CDR3. Trimming stripped 3 bases from V and 3 bases from J, with 6 bases between. CDR1 SNHLY and CDR2 FYNNEI come from the germline V gene. Here the CDR3 DNA reads TGTGCCAGCAGTGAGAACGGCTACGAGCAGTACGTC. This sequence encodes CASSENGYEQYV.

This clonotype was seen a handful of times. The chain employs TRBV4-2 and TRBJ2-5, with 8 bases matching TRBD1. The trim removed 2 bases at V and 2 bases at J, leaving 4 bases unmatched. The CDR3 runs to 15 residues. Germline assignment: CDR1 LGHNA and CDR2 YNFKEQ. CDR3 loop: CASSQTDRGQETQYF. The CDR3 nucleotides are TGTGCCAGCAGCCAAACCGACAGGGGACAAGAGACCCAGTACTTC.

The chain uses TRBV2 and TRBJ1-1; D perhaps matches TRBD1 (5 bases). Germline values: CDR1 SNHLY, CDR2 FYNNEI. This CDR3 spans 12 amino acids. Trimming removed 7 bases at V and 4 bases at J, with 10 bases between. The CDR3 nucleotides are TGTGCCAGCAAGGACATTAGCACTGAAGCTTTCTTT. Translated, it gives CASKDISTEAFF.

V and J are TRBV12-3 or TRBV12-4 and TRBJ2-3; D gene uncertain. This CDR3 spans 12 amino acids. V was cut by 8 bases and J by 4 bases, with 10 bases left in between. The CDR3 loop reads CASQIVPDTQYF. The CDR3, as DNA: TGTGCCAGCCAGATTGTCCCAGATACGCAGTATTTT.

A few counts support this clonotype. The V gene is TRBV5-1, the J gene TRBJ1-1, with 7 bases that match TRBD1. The germline V gene encodes CDR1 SGHRS and CDR2 YFSETQ. The V and J ends lost 5 bases and 5 bases, in that order; junction bases with no gene match: 6. The CDR3 runs 13 residues. The CDR3 nucleotides are TGCGCCAGCAGTTGGGACAGAGGAACTGAAGCTTTCTTT. Its protein product is CASSWDRGTEAFF. Drawing the rest from reference TRBV5-1 and TRBJ1-1, the complete variable domain is KAGVTQTPRYLIKTRGQQVTLSCSPISGHRSVSWYQQTPGQGLQFLFEYFSETQRNKGNFPGRFSGRQFSNSRSEMNVSTLELGDSALYLCASSWDRGTEAFFGQGTRLTVV.

Many counts were recorded for this clonotype. The V gene is TRBV4-3, the J gene TRBJ2-1, with D perhaps given as TRBD1 or TRBD2 (6 bases each). CDR1 LGHNA and CDR2 YSLEER come from the germline V gene. This CDR3 region has 17 residues. Trimming removed 0 bases at V and 2 bases at J, with 14 bases between. The CDR3 spells CASSQDPQGRTYNEQFF. The CDR3, as DNA: TGCGCCAGCAGCCAAGATCCGCAGGGGAGGACCTACAATGAGCAGTTCTTC.

This clonotype was counted a few times. This rearrangement joins TRBV10-3 to TRBJ2-2, with 7 bases that match TRBD2. Trimming at V came to 9 bases and at J to 5 bases, leaving 6 bases not matched to a gene. Germline V gives CDR1 ENHRY, CDR2 SYGVKD. There are 13 residues in the CDR3. CDR3 loop: CAMERAGTGELFF. In DNA form, the CDR3 reads TGTGCCATGGAAAGAGCGGGGACCGGGGAGCTGTTTTTT.